The present T cell receptor (beta chain) was sequenced within a study of identical twins listed by TCRdb under 2016. The study in broad terms: To test whether fetal clonotypes persist, the study used deep sequencing on TCR alpha and beta repertoires from monozygotic twins, unrelated adults of various ages, and cord blood. To rule out contamination, the twin experiments were replicated at different times with different library preparation protocols.

Study-wide conclusions, independent of this receptor: A weaker excess of twin sharing was found in beta out-of-frame sequences because the signal-to-noise ratio was lowered by fewer shared sequences. Recombination models systematically underestimated out-of-frame TCR alpha sharing in monozygotic twins but agreed with sharing between unrelated individuals. Invariant T cells such as MAIT and iNKT could partly confound zero-insertion analyses, although diverse VJ usage argued against such confounding for most clonotypes. Compared with coincidental sharing between unrelated individuals, an excess of low generation-probability sequences was observed among out-of-frame TCR alpha sequences shared between twins. Abundant cord blood beta clonotypes had fewer insertions, young adult naive repertoires showed a similar but weaker trend, and memory repertoires showed no such trend. Because the same donors could not be followed over many years, the conclusions depended on cross-sectional statistical analysis.

All donors were healthy Caucasians. Receptor libraries were prepared by 5' RACE. TCRdb lists the instrument as Illumina HiSeq 2000. Template switching introduced a universal primer binding site; the final cDNA contained a unique molecular identifier, enabling accurate counting of TCR cDNA molecules. First-strand cDNA for TCR alpha and beta chains was synthesized from specific primers in the conserved constant-segment region. To control for contamination, every cDNA library was double barcoded, receiving both a SMART-Mk sample barcode and Illumina barcodes. Two successive PCR steps introduced TruSeq adapter sequences along with Illumina sample barcodes. TCR alpha and beta cDNA libraries were sequenced on the Illumina HiSeq platform with custom primers. In the paper's pipeline: MiGEC was used to process raw reads and extract unique molecular identifiers, and MiXCR was used to find CDR3 positions. For each individual, recombination models were inferred using an EM algorithm with the repgenHMM and IGoR tools. Shared clonotypes were analyzed with the tcR package in R, and sharing was normalized by the product of cloneset sizes. To study raw recombination without the effects of thymic and clonal selection, out-of-frame nonproductive sequences were analyzed. TCRdb handled the public reads itself, with Q25 trimming in fastp and clone calling in MiXCR, and kept productive beta chains. Rows matching on CDR3 protein sequence are summarized as one entry with the most common DNA and genes. None of the V and J calls come from the authors' own analysis; TCRdb made them. The sample includes 1,800,000 or so distinct CDR3 sequences, with around 33% observed a single time. The top ten clones comprise about 0.27% of the sample.

Worth noting for this clonotype: The specificity of this receptor is unknown. Per-nucleotide qualities are absent, and no much larger clonotype sits a single base away.

Source material: cord blood. The origin of this receptor is a newborn girl in good health.

The DNA sequence is TGTGCCAGCAGCAGACTGATCGGGGAGACCCAGTACTTC. It translates to CASSRLIGETQYF. The rearranged chain carries TRBV6-6 and TRBJ2-7, with the D gene not confidently named. The DNA matches TRBJ2-5 better at its end, which makes the J call doubtful. The CDR3, from cysteine to phenylalanine, totals 13 residues. Kept here is only the CDR3 DNA, which spans 39 bases and is read in frame from base 1. From the germline V gene (reference sequence), CDR1 is MNHNY and CDR2 is SVGAGI.